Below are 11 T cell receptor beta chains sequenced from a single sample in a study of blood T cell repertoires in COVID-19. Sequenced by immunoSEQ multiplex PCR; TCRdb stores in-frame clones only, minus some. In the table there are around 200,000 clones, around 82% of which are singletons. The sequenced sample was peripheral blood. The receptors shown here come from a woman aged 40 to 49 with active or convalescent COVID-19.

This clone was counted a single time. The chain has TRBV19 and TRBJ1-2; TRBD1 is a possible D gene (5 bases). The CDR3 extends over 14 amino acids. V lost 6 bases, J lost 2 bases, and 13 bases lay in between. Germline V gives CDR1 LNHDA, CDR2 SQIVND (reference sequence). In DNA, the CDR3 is TGTGCCAGTAGAAACACACAGGAGAACTATGGCTACACCTTC. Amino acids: CASRNTQENYGYTF. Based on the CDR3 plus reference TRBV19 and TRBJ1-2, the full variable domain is DGGITQSPKYLFRKEGQNVTLSCEQNLNHDAMYWYRQDPGQGLRLIYYSQIVNDFQKGDIAEGYSVSREKKESFPLTVTSAQKNPTAFYLCASRNTQENYGYTFGSGTRLTVV.

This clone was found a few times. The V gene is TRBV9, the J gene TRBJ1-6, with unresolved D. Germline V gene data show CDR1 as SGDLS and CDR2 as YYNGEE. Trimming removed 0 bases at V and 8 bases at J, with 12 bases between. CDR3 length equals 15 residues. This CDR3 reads CASSVDGGRDSPLHF. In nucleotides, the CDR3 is TGTGCCAGCAGCGTAGATGGAGGGAGGGATTCACCCCTCCACTTT.

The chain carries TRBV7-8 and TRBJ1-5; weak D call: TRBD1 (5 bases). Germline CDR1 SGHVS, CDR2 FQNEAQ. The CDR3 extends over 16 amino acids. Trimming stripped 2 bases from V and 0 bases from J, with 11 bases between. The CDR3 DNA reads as TGTGCCAGCAGCTTATTTAACAGGAATAGCAATCAGCCCCAGCATTTT. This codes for CASSLFNRNSNQPQHF.

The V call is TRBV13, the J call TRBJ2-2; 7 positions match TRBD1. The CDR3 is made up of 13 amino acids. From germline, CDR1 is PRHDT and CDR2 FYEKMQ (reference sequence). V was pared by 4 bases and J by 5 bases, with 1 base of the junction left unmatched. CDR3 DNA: TGTGCCAGCAGCTCGACAGGGACCGGGGAGCTGTTTTTT. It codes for CASSSTGTGELFF.

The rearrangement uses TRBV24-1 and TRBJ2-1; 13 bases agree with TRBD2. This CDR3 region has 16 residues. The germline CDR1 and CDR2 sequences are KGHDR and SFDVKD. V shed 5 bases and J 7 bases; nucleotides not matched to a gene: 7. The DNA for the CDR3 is TGTGCCACCAGTGGCACTAGCGGGAGGGCGAAGAATGAGCAGTTCTTC. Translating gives CATSGTSGRAKNEQFF.

DNA of the CDR3: TGTGCCAGCAGTGTGGGGGACTCCCTCACAGATACGCAGTATTTT. As protein: CASSVGDSLTDTQYF. The rearrangement uses TRBV25-1 and TRBJ2-3; D is perhaps TRBD2 (6 bases). The germline V and J ends were trimmed by 4 bases and 2 bases, with 13 bases remaining between them. Looked up from germline, CDR1 is MGHDK and CDR2 is SYGVNS. The CDR3 loop spans 15 amino acids.

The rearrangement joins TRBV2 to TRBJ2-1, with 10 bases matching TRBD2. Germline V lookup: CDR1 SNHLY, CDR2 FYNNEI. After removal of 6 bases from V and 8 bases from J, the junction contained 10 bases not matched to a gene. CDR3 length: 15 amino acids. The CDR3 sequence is CASRRLAGDGHEQFF. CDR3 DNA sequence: TGTGCCAGCAGGCGCCTAGCGGGAGACGGGCATGAGCAGTTCTTC. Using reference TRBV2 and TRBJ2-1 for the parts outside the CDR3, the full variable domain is EPEVTQTPSHQVTQMGQEVILRCVPISNHLYFYWYRQILGQKVEFLVSFYNNEISEKSEIFDDQFSVERPDGSNFTLKIRSTKLEDSAMYFCASRRLAGDGHEQFFGPGTRLTVL.

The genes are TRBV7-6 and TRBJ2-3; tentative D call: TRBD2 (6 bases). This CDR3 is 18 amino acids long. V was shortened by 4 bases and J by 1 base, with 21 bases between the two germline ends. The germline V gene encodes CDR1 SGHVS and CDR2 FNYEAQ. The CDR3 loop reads CASSSPTRGRNRTDTQYF. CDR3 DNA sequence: TGTGCCAGCAGCTCCCCGACTCGGGGGAGAAATCGCACAGATACGCAGTATTTT. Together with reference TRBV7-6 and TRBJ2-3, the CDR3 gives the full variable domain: GAGVSQSPRYKVTKRGQDVALRCDPISGHVSLYWYRQALGQGPEFLTYFNYEAQQDKSGLPNDRFSAERPEGSISTLTIQRTEQRDSAMYRCASSSPTRGRNRTDTQYFGPGTRLTVL.

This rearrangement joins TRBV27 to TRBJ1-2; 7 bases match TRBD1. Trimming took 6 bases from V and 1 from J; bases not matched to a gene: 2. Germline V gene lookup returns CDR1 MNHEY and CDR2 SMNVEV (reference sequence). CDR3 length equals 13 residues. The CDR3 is CASRGQINYGYTF. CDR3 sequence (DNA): TGTGCCAGCAGGGGACAGATTAACTATGGCTACACCTTC.

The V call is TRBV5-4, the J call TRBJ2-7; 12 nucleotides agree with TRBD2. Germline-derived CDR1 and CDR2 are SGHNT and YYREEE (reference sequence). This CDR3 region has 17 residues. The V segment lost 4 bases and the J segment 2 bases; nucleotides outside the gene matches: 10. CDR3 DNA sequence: TGTGCCAGCAGCCGAGCCTCGACTAGCGGGAGACCCTACGAGCAGTACTTC. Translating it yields CASSRASTSGRPYEQYF.

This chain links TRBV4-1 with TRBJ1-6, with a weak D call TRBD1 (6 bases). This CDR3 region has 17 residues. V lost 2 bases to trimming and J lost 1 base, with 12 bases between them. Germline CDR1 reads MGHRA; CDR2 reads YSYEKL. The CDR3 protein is CASSQFTGLSYNSPLHF. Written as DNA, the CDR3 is TGCGCCAGCAGCCAATTCACAGGGCTATCCTATAATTCACCCCTCCACTTT.